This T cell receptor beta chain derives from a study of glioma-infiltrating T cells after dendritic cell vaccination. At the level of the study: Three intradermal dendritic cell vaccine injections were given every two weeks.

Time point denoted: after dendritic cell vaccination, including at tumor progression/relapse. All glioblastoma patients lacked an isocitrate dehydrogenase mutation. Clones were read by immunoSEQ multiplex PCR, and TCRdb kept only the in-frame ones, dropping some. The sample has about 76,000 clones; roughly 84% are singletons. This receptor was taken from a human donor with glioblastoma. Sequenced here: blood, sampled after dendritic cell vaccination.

DNA of the CDR3: TGTGCCAGCAGTAAAAGACTAGCGGGAGGGTCCTACAATGAGCAGTTCTTC. It yields the protein CASSKRLAGGSYNEQFF. The chain carries TRBV25-1 and TRBJ2-1; 14 positions match TRBD2. This CDR3 comprises 17 residues. Trimming took 5 bases from V and 1 from J; bases not matched to a gene: 4. CDR1 is MGHDK, CDR2 SYGVNS, per germline.